This TCR beta chain was documented in a study of Graves' ophthalmopathy and Graves' hyperthyroidism. Study context: Pretreatment peripheral blood was obtained at initial diagnosis. Broader study findings: Sensitivity reached approximately 85% and specificity roughly 82% for a 13-signature model separating ophthalmopathy from stable hyperthyroidism. Its predictions of ophthalmopathy progression gave the model 60% to 71% sensitivity and 72% to 85% specificity.

The CDR3 is 15 residues long. Per germline, CDR1 KGHDR and CDR2 SFDVKD. Germline trimming cut 4 bases from V and 9 bases from J; bases unmatched to any gene: 10. Details on this clonotype: Its antigen remains unknown.

Amplification of the TCR beta CDR3 regions used RNA transcripts (as template). HTBI primers served in a first-round RT-PCR, which a second-round multiplex PCR followed. TCRdb reanalysed the multiplex PCR reads using MiXCR and keeps one entry per CDR3 protein. The sample comprises hundreds of thousands of distinct CDR3 sequences, over 40% of which are singletons, and under 3.5% rests with the top ten. The rearrangement links TRBV24-1 to TRBJ1-5; 8 bases are shared with TRBD1. This sequence was found in an adult man with Graves' ophthalmopathy. Input material: peripheral blood. This CDR3 reads CATSDSRTGHRPQHF. The CDR3 nucleotides read TGTGCCACCAGTGACTCCCGGACAGGGCATCGGCCCCAGCATTTT.